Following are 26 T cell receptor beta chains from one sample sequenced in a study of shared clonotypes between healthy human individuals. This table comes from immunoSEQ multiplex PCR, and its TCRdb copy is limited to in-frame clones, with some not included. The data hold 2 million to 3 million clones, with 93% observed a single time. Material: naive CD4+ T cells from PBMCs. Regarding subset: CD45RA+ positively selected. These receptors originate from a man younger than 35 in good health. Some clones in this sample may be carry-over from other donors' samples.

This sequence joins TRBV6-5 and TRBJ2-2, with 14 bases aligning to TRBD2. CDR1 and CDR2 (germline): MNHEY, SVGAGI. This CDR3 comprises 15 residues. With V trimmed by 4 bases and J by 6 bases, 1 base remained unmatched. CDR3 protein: CASSWGLAGAGELFF. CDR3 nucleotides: TGTGCCAGCAGTTGGGGACTAGCGGGAGCCGGGGAGCTGTTTTTT.

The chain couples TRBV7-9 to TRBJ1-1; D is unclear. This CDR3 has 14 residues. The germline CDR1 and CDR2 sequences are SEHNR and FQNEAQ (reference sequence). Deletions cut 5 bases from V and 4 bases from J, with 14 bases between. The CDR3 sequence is CASSQQRVSTEAFF. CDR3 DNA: TGTGCCAGCAGCCAGCAGCGGGTGAGCACTGAAGCTTTCTTT.

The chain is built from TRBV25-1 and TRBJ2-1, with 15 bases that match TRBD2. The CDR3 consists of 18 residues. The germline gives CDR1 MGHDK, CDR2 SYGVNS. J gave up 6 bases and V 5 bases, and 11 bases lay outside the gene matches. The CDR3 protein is CASSWTSGRALRRNEQFF. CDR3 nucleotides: TGTGCCAGCAGTTGGACTAGCGGGAGGGCCTTGCGGCGCAATGAGCAGTTCTTC. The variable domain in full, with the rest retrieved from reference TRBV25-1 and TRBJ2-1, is EADIYQTPRYLVIGTGKKITLECSQTMGHDKMYWYQQDPGMELHLIHYSYGVNSTEKGDLSSESTVSRIRTEHFPLTLESARPSHTSQYLCASSWTSGRALRRNEQFFGPGTRLTVL.

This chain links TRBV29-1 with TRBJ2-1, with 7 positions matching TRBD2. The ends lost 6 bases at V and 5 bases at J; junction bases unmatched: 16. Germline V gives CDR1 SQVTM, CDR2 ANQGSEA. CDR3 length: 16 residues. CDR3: CSVGEMWRELNNEQFF. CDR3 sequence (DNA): TGCAGCGTCGGGGAAATGTGGCGGGAGTTAAACAATGAGCAGTTCTTC.

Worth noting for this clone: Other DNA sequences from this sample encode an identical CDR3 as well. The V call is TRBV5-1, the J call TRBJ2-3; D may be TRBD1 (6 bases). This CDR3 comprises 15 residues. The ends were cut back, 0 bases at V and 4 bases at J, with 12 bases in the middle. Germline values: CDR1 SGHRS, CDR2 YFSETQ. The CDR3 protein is CASSLEAGVADTQYF. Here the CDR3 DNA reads TGCGCCAGCAGCTTGGAGGCAGGGGTTGCAGATACGCAGTATTTT.

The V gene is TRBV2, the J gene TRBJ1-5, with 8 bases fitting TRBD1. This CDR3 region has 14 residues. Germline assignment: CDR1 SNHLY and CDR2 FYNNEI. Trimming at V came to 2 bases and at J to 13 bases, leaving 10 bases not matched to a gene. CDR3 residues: CASSETRGRSPQHF. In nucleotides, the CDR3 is TGTGCCAGCAGTGAAACCAGGGGGCGTTCACCTCAGCATTTT.

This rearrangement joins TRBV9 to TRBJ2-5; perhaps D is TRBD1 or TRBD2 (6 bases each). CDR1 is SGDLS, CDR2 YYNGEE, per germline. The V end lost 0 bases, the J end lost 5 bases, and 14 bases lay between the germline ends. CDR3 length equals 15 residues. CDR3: CASSVVGGWEETQYF. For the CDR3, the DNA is TGTGCCAGCAGCGTAGTGGGGGGCTGGGAGGAGACCCAGTACTTC.

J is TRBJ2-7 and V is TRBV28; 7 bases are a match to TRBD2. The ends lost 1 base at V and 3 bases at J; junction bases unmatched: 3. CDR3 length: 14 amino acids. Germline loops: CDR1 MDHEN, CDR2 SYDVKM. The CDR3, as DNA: TGTGCCAGCAGTTTATTGTGGGGGGGCTACGAGCAGTACTTC. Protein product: CASSLLWGGYEQYF. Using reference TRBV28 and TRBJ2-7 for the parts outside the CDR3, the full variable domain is DVKVTQSSRYLVKRTGEKVFLECVQDMDHENMFWYRQDPGLGLRLIYFSYDVKMKEKGDIPEGYSVSREKKERFSLILESASTNQTSMYLCASSLLWGGYEQYFGPGTRLTVT.

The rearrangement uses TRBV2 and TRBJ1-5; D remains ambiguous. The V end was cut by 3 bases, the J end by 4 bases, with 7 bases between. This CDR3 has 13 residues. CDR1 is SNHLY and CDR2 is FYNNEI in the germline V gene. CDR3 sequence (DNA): TGTGCCAGCAGTGACGCCAGGAATCAGCCCCAGCATTTT. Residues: CASSDARNQPQHF. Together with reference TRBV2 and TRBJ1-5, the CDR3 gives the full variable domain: EPEVTQTPSHQVTQMGQEVILRCVPISNHLYFYWYRQILGQKVEFLVSFYNNEISEKSEIFDDQFSVERPDGSNFTLKIRSTKLEDSAMYFCASSDARNQPQHFGDGTRLSIL.

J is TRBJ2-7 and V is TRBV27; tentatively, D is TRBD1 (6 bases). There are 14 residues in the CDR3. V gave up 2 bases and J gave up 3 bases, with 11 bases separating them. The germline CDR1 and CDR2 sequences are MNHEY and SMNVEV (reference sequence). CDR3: CASSLEGRGYEQYF. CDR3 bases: TGTGCCAGCAGTTTAGAGGGCAGGGGCTACGAGCAGTACTTC.

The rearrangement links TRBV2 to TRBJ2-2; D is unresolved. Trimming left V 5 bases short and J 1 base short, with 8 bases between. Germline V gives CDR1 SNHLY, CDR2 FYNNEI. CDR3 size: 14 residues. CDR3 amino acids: CASSPTENTGELFF. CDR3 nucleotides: TGTGCCAGCAGTCCTACAGAGAACACCGGGGAGCTGTTTTTT. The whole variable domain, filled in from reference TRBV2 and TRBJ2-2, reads EPEVTQTPSHQVTQMGQEVILRCVPISNHLYFYWYRQILGQKVEFLVSFYNNEISEKSEIFDDQFSVERPDGSNFTLKIRSTKLEDSAMYFCASSPTENTGELFFGEGSRLTVL.

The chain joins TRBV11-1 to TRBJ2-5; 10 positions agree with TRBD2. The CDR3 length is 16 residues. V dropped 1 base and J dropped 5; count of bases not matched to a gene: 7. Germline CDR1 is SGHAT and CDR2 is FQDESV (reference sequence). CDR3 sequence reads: CASSLVPSGSGETQYF. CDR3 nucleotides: TGTGCCAGCAGCTTAGTTCCTAGCGGGAGTGGGGAGACCCAGTACTTC.

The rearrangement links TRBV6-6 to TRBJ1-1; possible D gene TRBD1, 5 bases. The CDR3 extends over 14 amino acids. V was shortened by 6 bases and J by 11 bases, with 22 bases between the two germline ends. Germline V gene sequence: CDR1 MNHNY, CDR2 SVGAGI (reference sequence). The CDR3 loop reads CASRPNTQQGPAFF. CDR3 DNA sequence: TGTGCCAGCAGGCCCAACACTCAGCAGGGTCCCGCTTTCTTT.

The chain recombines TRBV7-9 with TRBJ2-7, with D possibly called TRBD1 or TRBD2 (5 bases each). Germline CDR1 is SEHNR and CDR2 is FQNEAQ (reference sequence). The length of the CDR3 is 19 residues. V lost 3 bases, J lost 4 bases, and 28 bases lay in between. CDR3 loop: CASSFKVGGLRRDDYEQYF. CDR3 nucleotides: TGTGCCAGCAGCTTCAAGGTCGGTGGGCTCCGAAGGGACGATTACGAGCAGTACTTC.

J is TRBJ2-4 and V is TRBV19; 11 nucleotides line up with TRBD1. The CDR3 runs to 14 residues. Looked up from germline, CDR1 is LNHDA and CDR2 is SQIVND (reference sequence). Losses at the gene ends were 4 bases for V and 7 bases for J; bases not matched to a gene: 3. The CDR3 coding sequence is TGTGCCAGTAGTAAGGACAGGGGGCTTAACATTCAGTACTTC. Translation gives CASSKDRGLNIQYF.

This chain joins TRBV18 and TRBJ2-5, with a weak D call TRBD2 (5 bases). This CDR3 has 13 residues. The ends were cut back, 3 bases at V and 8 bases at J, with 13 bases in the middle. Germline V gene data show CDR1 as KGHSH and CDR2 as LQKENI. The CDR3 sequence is CASSPSDRETQYF. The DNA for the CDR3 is TGTGCCAGCTCACCTTCCGATCGGGAAACCCAGTACTTC.

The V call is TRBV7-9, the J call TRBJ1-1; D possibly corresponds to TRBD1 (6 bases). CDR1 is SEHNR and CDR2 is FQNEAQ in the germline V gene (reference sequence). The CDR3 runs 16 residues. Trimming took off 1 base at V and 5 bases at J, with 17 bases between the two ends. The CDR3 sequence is CASSLDIRKRGTEAFF. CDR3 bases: TGTGCCAGCAGCTTAGATATCCGGAAAAGGGGGACTGAAGCTTTCTTT. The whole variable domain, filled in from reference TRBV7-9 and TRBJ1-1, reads DTGVSQNPRHKITKRGQNVTFRCDPISEHNRLYWYRQTLGQGPEFLTYFQNEAQLEKSRLLSDRFSAERPKGSFSTLEIQRTEQGDSAMYLCASSLDIRKRGTEAFFGQGTRLTVV.

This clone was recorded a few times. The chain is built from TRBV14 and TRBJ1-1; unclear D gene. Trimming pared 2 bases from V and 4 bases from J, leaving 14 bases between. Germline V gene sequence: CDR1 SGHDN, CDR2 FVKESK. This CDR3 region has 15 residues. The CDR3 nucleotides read TGTGCCAGCAGCCAACTGAATTCACGGGTCACTGAAGCTTTCTTT. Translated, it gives CASSQLNSRVTEAFF.

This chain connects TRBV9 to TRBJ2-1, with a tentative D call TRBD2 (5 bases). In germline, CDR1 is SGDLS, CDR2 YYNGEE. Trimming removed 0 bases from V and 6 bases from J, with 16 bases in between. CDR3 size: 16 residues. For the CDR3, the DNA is TGTGCCAGCAGCGTAGCTCTGGCTAGCTTGGGCAATGAGCAGTTCTTC. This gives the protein CASSVALASLGNEQFF.

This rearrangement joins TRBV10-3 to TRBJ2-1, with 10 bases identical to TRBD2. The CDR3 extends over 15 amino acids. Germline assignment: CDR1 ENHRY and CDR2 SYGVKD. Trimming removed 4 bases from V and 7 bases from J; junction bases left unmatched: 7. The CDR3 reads CAISAYSGRRNEQFF. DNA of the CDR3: TGTGCCATCAGTGCTTATAGCGGGAGGAGAAATGAGCAGTTCTTC.

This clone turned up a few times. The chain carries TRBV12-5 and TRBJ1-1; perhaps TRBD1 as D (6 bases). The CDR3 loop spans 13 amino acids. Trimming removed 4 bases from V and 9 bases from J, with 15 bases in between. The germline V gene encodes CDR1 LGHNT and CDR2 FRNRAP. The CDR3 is CASGSETGTKAFF. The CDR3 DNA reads TGTGCTAGTGGTTCGGAGACCGGGACAAAAGCTTTCTTT.

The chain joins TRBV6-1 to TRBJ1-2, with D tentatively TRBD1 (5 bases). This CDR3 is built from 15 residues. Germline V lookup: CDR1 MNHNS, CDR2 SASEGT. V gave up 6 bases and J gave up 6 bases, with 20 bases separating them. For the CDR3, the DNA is TGTGCCAGCAGGGCCCTTCTTGGGGCTGGAGATGGCTACACCTTC. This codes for CASRALLGAGDGYTF.

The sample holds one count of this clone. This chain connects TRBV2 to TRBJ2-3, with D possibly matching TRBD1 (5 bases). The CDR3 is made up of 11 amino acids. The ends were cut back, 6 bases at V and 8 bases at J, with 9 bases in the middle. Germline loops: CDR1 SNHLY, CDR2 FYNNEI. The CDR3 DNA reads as TGTGCCAGCAGGGCGCAGGGTACGCAGTATTTT. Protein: CASRAQGTQYF.

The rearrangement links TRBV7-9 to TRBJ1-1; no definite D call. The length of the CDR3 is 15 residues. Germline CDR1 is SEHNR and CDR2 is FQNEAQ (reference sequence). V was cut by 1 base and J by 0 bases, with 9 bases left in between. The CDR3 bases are TGTGCCAGCAGCTTAGTTCCGAACATGAACACTGAAGCTTTCTTT. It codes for CASSLVPNMNTEAFF.

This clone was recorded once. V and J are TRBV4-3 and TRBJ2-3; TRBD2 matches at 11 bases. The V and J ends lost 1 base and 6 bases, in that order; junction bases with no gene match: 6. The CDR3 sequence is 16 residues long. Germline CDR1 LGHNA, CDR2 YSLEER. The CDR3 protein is CASSQAGTSGPDTQYF. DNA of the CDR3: TGCGCCAGCAGCCAAGCGGGGACTAGCGGCCCGGATACGCAGTATTTT.

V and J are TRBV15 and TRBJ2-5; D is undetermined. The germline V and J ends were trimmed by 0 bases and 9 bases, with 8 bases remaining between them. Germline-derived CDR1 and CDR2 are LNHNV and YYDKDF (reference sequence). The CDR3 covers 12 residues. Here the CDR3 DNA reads TGTGCCACCAGCAGAGATTCCCCGGCCCAGTACTTC. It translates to CATSRDSPAQYF.